This is a list of T cell receptor beta chains from one sample in a study of beta chain features in type 1 diabetes. The repertoire was sequenced with immunoSEQ multiplex PCR; TCRdb's copy has only in-frame clones and lacks some. In the table there are hundreds of thousands of clones, roughly 12% of which are singletons. Sequenced sample: naive CD4+ T cells from blood. These receptors were collected from a man aged 18 to 35 in good health. The CDR3 runs from the conserved cysteine through the conserved F or W. Fields, in order: V gene, J gene, D gene, clone size, CDR3 DNA, CDR3 protein. The D gene is left open where the match is weak. Expanded clones get a size class; other rows say once, few or many, or leave the size out.

TRBV5-1	TRBJ1-1	.	few	TGCGCCAGCAGCTACAGGGAGAACACTGAAGCTTTCTTT	CASSYRENTEAFF
TRBV7-9	TRBJ1-3	.	.	TGTGCCAGCAGCTTAGACGGAGCGCCTGGAAACACCATATATTTT	CASSLDGAPGNTIYF
TRBV19	TRBJ1-5	.	.	TGTGCCAGTAGTATATTCCGCGGGGCTAGGAGCAATCAGCCCCAGCATTTT	CASSIFRGARSNQPQHF
TRBV30	TRBJ1-1	TRBD1	.	TGTGCCTGGAGTGTACGGACAGGGGGCGAAGCTTTCTTT	CAWSVRTGGEAFF
TRBV5-6	TRBJ2-7	.	.	TGTGCCAGCAGCCCCGCTGGAGTTTGGATGGCACGCTCCTACGAGCAGTACTTC	CASSPAGVWMARSYEQYF
TRBV9	TRBJ1-2	TRBD1	.	TGTGCCAGCAGCGTGGGACAGGGGAACTATGGCTACACCTTC	CASSVGQGNYGYTF
TRBV9	TRBJ2-1	.	few	TGTGCCAGCAGCCCGATAGGAGGTACGGGTGAGCAGTTCTTC	CASSPIGGTGEQFF
TRBV5-6	TRBJ2-7	TRBD1	.	TGTGCCAGCAGCTTGGTGGGACAGGGTTTCGAGCAGTACTTC	CASSLVGQGFEQYF
TRBV14	TRBJ2-5	.	few	TGTGCCAGCAGCCAAGATCTTGGCGAGACCCAGTACTTC	CASSQDLGETQYF
TRBV6-5	TRBJ1-2	TRBD1	few	TGTGCCAGCAGTGAGGACAGGGAAGGGGGCTACACCTTC	CASSEDREGGYTF
TRBV15	TRBJ1-4	.	.	TGTGCCACCAGCAGAGATCCCAGGGATGAAAAACTGTTTTTT	CATSRDPRDEKLFF